This passage covers 26 T cell receptor beta chains from one sample sequenced in a study of control samples from healthy donors and cancer patients. TCRdb's table, derived via immunoSEQ multiplex PCR, lists solely in-frame clones and lacks some. Of about 160,000 clones listed, around 96% were seen once; the top ten hold about 8.5%. The sequenced material came from blood. The source of these receptors is a middle-aged woman in good health.

CDR3 sequence (DNA): TGTGCCAGCAGCTTGGCCCCAAGTGGAGTTATGAACACTGAAGCTTTCTTT. Translation gives CASSLAPSGVMNTEAFF. The chain has TRBV5-4 and TRBJ1-1, with D hard to call. Trimming removed 0 bases at V and 0 bases at J, with 15 bases between. CDR3 length equals 17 residues. From germline, CDR1 is SGHNT and CDR2 YYREEE (reference sequence).

The rearrangement joins TRBV18 to TRBJ2-1; 12 bases agree with TRBD2. The CDR3 length is 17 residues. The germline V gene encodes CDR1 KGHSH and CDR2 LQKENI. V dropped 3 bases and J dropped 9; count of bases not matched to a gene: 12. The CDR3 region is CASSPSSVTSGRVEQFF. The CDR3 bases are TGTGCCAGCTCACCTTCTTCAGTGACTAGCGGGAGAGTTGAGCAGTTCTTC.

The gene calls are TRBV9 and TRBJ1-1; D gene unclear. The CDR3 length is 13 residues. Per the germline V gene, CDR1 is SGDLS and CDR2 is YYNGEE. V was cut by 2 bases and J by 3 bases, with 8 bases left in between. The CDR3 DNA follows: TGTGCCAGCAGCGTGGCGGATTACACTGAAGCTTTCTTT. This sequence encodes CASSVADYTEAFF.

In this sample, this clone turned up once. The V and J genes are TRBV3-1 (or the pseudogene TRBV3-2) and TRBJ1-4, with 7 positions matching TRBD1. With 1 base clipped from V and 5 bases from J, the junction kept 10 bases outside the gene matches. The CDR3 covers 17 residues. Germline CDR1 LGHDT, CDR2 YNNKEL (reference sequence). CDR3 sequence reads: CASSQAMTGTVNEKLFF. The CDR3 region has the DNA TGTGCCAGCAGCCAAGCTATGACCGGGACAGTCAATGAAAAACTGTTTTTT.

The gene calls are TRBV27 and TRBJ1-2; a weak D match, TRBD1 (6 bases). Trimming stripped 4 bases from V and 6 bases from J, with 6 bases between. This CDR3 has 11 amino acids. Germline CDR1 MNHEY, CDR2 SMNVEV (reference sequence). The CDR3 sequence is CASSSGDGYTF. The CDR3 DNA sequence: TGTGCCAGCAGTTCAGGGGATGGCTACACCTTC.

The chain links TRBV4-3 to TRBJ2-2; 11 bases match TRBD2. The J segment lost 6 bases and the V segment lost 0 bases, leaving 9 bases of the junction unmatched. This CDR3 has 18 amino acids. Germline CDR1 reads LGHNA; CDR2 reads YSLEER. CDR3 sequence (DNA): TGCGCCAGCAGCCAAGATTTAGCGGGGGGGCTGGGGGCCGGGGAGCTGTTTTTT. It translates to CASSQDLAGGLGAGELFF.

The V and J genes are TRBV6-5 and TRBJ2-7; the D is unclear. CDR1 and CDR2 from the germline V gene are MNHEY and SVGAGI. V shed 1 base and J shed 8 bases, with 6 bases lying between them. The CDR3 has 11 amino acids. The CDR3 loop reads CASSYLGQQYF. DNA for the CDR3: TGTGCCAGCAGTTACTTGGGTCAGCAGTACTTC.

The CDR3 DNA sequence: TGTGCCAGCAGCAAAACTAGGGCCCTTGGCACGCAGTATTTT. Amino acid sequence: CASSKTRALGTQYF. The V call is TRBV5-6, the J call TRBJ2-3, with D perhaps matching TRBD2 (5 bases). Between the trimmed V and J ends, which lost 4 bases and 9 bases, there was a span of 18 bases. The CDR3 covers 14 residues. Germline V gives CDR1 SGHDT, CDR2 YYEEEE.

The chain employs TRBV7-2 and TRBJ2-3; a possible D gene is TRBD1 (6 bases). The germline V and J ends were trimmed by 5 bases and 0 bases, with 18 bases remaining between them. The CDR3 loop spans 17 amino acids. Germline V gene sequence: CDR1 SGHTA, CDR2 FQGNSA. The DNA of the CDR3 is TGTGCCAGCAGCAAATTTCTTCAGGGGACCAGCACAGATACGCAGTATTTT. Encoded protein: CASSKFLQGTSTDTQYF.

The chain employs TRBV19 and TRBJ2-1, with D maybe TRBD2 (6 bases). The V and J ends lost 6 bases and 8 bases respectively, with 11 bases between them. Looked up from germline, CDR1 is LNHDA and CDR2 is SQIVND (reference sequence). The CDR3 sequence is 12 residues long. The CDR3 DNA sequence: TGTGCCAGTAGGGGGACTGTCGATGAGCAGTTCTTC. It codes for CASRGTVDEQFF.

This clone has a single count. The chain uses TRBV7-2 and TRBJ1-2, with 8 bases lining up with TRBD1. The germline gives CDR1 SGHTA, CDR2 FQGNSA. The J segment lost 4 bases and the V segment lost 3 bases, leaving 10 bases of the junction unmatched. This CDR3 is built from 16 residues. For the CDR3, the DNA is TGTGCCAGCAGCTTGGCGATATCCGGGACAGGCTATGGCTACACCTTC. It translates to CASSLAISGTGYGYTF.

This chain joins TRBV25-1 and TRBJ1-1, with D possibly matching TRBD1 (5 bases). Germline CDR1 is MGHDK and CDR2 is SYGVNS. Trimming cost V 1 base and J 10 bases, with 16 bases left between them. The CDR3 runs 14 residues. CDR3 in DNA: TGTGCCAGCAGTGAATCGCGGGGCATACGTCGAGCTTTCTTT. This gives the protein CASSESRGIRRAFF.

V is TRBV5-1 and J is TRBJ2-3, with D possibly being TRBD2 (5 bases). Trimming stripped 4 bases from V and 5 bases from J, with 17 bases between. Germline V gene sequence: CDR1 SGHRS, CDR2 YFSETQ. The CDR3 extends over 15 amino acids. The CDR3 coding sequence is TGCGCCAGCAGCCTGGAACCGGGAAGTATAGATACGCAGTATTTT. Protein product: CASSLEPGSIDTQYF.

The rearrangement joins TRBV10-3 to TRBJ1-5, with D maybe TRBD1 (5 bases). The V end lost 2 bases, the J end lost 5 bases, and 10 bases lay between the germline ends. The CDR3 covers 14 residues. CDR1 is ENHRY and CDR2 is SYGVKD in the germline V gene. CDR3 DNA: TGTGCCATCAGTGAGGACAGCACCTATCAGCCCCAGCATTTT. This gives the protein CAISEDSTYQPQHF.

The chain couples TRBV10-2 to TRBJ2-1, with 9 bases lining up with TRBD2. With 4 bases clipped from V and 9 bases from J, the junction kept 10 bases outside the gene matches. This CDR3 comprises 15 residues. The germline V gene has CDR1 WSHSY and CDR2 SAAADI. Here the CDR3 DNA reads TGCGCCAGCAGTGTGGGCGGGAGGGCCTTTGGTGAGCAGTTCTTC. Its protein product is CASSVGGRAFGEQFF.

This clone has only a few counts. V and J are TRBV10-1 and TRBJ2-2; D might be TRBD2 (5 bases). V gave up 6 bases and J gave up 3 bases, with 11 bases separating them. The CDR3 is made up of 14 amino acids. The V gene's germline CDR1 is WNHNN and CDR2 SYGVQD (reference sequence). The CDR3 loop reads CASRPELDTGELFF. CDR3 coding DNA: TGCGCCAGCAGGCCCGAACTAGACACCGGGGAGCTGTTTTTT.

V is TRBV7-2 and J is TRBJ2-5; TRBD2 aligns across 8 bases. The CDR3 covers 13 residues. The junction had 9 bases not matched to a gene; V was cut back by 1 base and J by 14 bases. The germline CDR1 and CDR2 sequences are SGHTA and FQGNSA. CDR3 amino acids: CASSLGAAGVGYF. In DNA, the CDR3 is TGTGCCAGCAGCTTAGGAGCAGCGGGAGTGGGATACTTC.

The rearrangement joins TRBV4-1 to TRBJ2-4, with D tentatively TRBD2 (6 bases). Between the trimmed V and J ends, which lost 2 bases and 2 bases, there was a span of 16 bases. CDR1 and CDR2 from the germline V gene are MGHRA and YSYEKL. The CDR3 loop spans 17 amino acids. The DNA for the CDR3 is TGCGCCAGCAGCCAAAGGGAGGCGGTGCAGTCCAAAAACATTCAGTACTTC. Residues: CASSQREAVQSKNIQYF.

This chain uses TRBV5-1 with TRBJ2-5; possibly TRBD1 for D (5 bases). The CDR3 is 14 residues long. V lost 0 bases and J lost 4, with 10 bases in between. Germline-derived CDR1 and CDR2 are SGHRS and YFSETQ. CDR3 DNA: TGCGCCAGCAGCTTGGGGCAGGGTGTAGAGACCCAGTACTTC. It yields the protein CASSLGQGVETQYF.

V is TRBV7-2 and J is TRBJ2-5; D is possibly TRBD1 (6 bases). V was trimmed by 2 bases and J by 5 bases, leaving 21 bases between them. Germline V gene sequence: CDR1 SGHTA, CDR2 FQGNSA. The CDR3 spans 17 residues. CDR3 region: CASSLYHKEGERETQYF. CDR3 DNA sequence: TGTGCCAGCAGCTTATATCATAAAGAGGGGGAAAGGGAGACCCAGTACTTC.

CDR3 loop: CASSSQTGAYGYTF. CDR3 coding DNA: TGCGCCAGCAGCTCACAAACAGGGGCCTATGGCTACACCTTC. The chain uses TRBV5-1 and TRBJ1-2, with 7 bases aligning to TRBD1. V was clipped by 3 bases and J by 4 bases; unmatched bases: 6. Per germline, CDR1 SGHRS and CDR2 YFSETQ. CDR3 length: 14 residues.

The rearrangement links TRBV5-6 to TRBJ1-2; D is unresolved. CDR1 and CDR2 from the germline V gene are SGHDT and YYEEEE. The ends were cut back, 3 bases at V and 4 bases at J, with 16 bases in the middle. The CDR3 length is 15 residues. CDR3 region: CASSYRTADLYGYTF. CDR3 DNA: TGTGCCAGCAGCTACCGGACGGCAGACCTCTATGGCTACACCTTC. The variable domain in full, completed from reference TRBV5-6 and TRBJ1-2, reads DAGVTQSPTHLIKTRGQQVTLRCSPKSGHDTVSWYQQALGQGPQFIFQYYEEEERQRGNFPDRFSGHQFPNYSSELNVNALLLGDSALYLCASSYRTADLYGYTFGSGTRLTVV.

CDR3 in DNA: TGTGCCAGCAGCCATCAACCTCCGACTAGCGGGGGGACTTACAATGAGCAGTTCTTC. Translated: CASSHQPPTSGGTYNEQFF. V usage is TRBV4-2 and J usage is TRBJ2-1; TRBD2 matches 13 bases. V shed 3 bases and J 4 bases; nucleotides not matched to a gene: 12. The germline V gene encodes CDR1 LGHNA and CDR2 YNFKEQ. This CDR3 has 19 amino acids.

The rearrangement joins TRBV27 to TRBJ1-2; D unclear. The germline gives CDR1 MNHEY, CDR2 SMNVEV (reference sequence). The germline V and J ends were trimmed by 3 bases and 4 bases, with 9 bases remaining between them. The CDR3 loop spans 13 amino acids. The CDR3 reads CASSFDARYGYTF. The CDR3 bases are TGTGCCAGCAGTTTTGATGCCCGCTATGGCTACACCTTC.

The CDR3 reads CASSQSGNNSPLHF. CDR3 DNA: TGTGCCAGCAGCCAAAGTGGCAATAATTCACCCCTCCACTTT. This sequence joins TRBV14 and TRBJ1-6; D ambiguous. This CDR3 spans 14 amino acids. Trimming pared 2 bases from V and 5 bases from J, leaving 7 bases between. Germline values: CDR1 SGHDN, CDR2 FVKESK.

V is TRBV5-1 and J is TRBJ2-7, with no clear D. Germline V gives CDR1 SGHRS, CDR2 YFSETQ. This CDR3 comprises 13 residues. Trimming removed 1 base from V and 1 base from J, with 6 bases in between. Here the CDR3 DNA reads TGCGCCAGCAGCTTGACAGCGTCCTACGAGCAGTACTTC. This codes for CASSLTASYEQYF.